This entry is about one T cell receptor (beta chain). The antigen is unknown. The V gene's germline CDR1 is SGHTA and CDR2 FQGNSA. The CDR3 length is 15 residues. V lost 1 base, J lost 8 bases, and 10 bases stayed unmatched. The sample originates from a study of cytomegalovirus exposure and HLA in healthy donors. Study observations and caveats: Through in vitro validation, three CMV-associated chains were shown to be specific for CMV antigens. Most TCR sequences were uncommon, yet certain public TCRs appeared in many donors. The classifier reportedly diagnosed cytomegalovirus status with high specificity and sensitivity.

Assay: immunoSEQ multiplex PCR; the TCRdb copy retains only in-frame clones and omits some. The table has fewer than 120,000 clones, approximately 89% seen once. This receptor was taken from a woman aged 18 to 35 in good health and CMV-seronegative. Sequencing used PBMCs. This chain connects TRBV7-2 to TRBJ1-2; 7 positions agree with TRBD1. The CDR3 bases are TGTGCCAGCAGCTTAGACGAAGGGGGCGCAAGGGGCTACACCTTC. The encoded protein is CASSLDEGGARGYTF.